This entry describes one TCR beta chain. Each of the donors was a healthy bone marrow donor. The germline V gene encodes CDR1 SGHRS and CDR2 YFSETQ. V was pared by 6 bases and J by 5 bases, with 17 bases between. The CDR3 is made up of 14 amino acids. Primers: 60 Vbeta forward and 13 Jbeta reverse. Clones were read by immunoSEQ multiplex PCR, and TCRdb kept only the in-frame ones, dropping some. The sample records 140,000 to 150,000 clones, over 65% being singletons. The sample is drawn from a study of cytomegalovirus exposure and HLA in healthy donors. Sequences were obtained from PBMCs. The sequence came from a man in his forties in good health and CMV-seropositive. The chain is built from TRBV5-1 and TRBJ2-5; TRBD1 might be the D (7 bases). CDR3 nucleotide sequence: TGCGCCAGCAAGGGGGGACAGTCGTCTGAGACCCAGTACTTC. This gives the protein CASKGGQSSETQYF.